This T cell receptor beta chain appears in the sequencing data of a study of T cell responses to AZD1222 COVID-19 vaccine. Study as a whole: Investigators merged groups given second doses at roughly 4 or roughly 12 weeks. Overall study findings and caveats: CD4 TCRs associated with vaccination spanned spike, dominating at 160-218 and 743-854. Seropositive at baseline were only a handful of AZD1222 recipients. It should be noted that donors were predominantly white British and more often female, and clonal diversity was possibly underestimated.

Libraries were prepared by immunoSEQ multiplex PCR; TCRdb keeps only in-frame clonotypes and omits some of them. The data contain about 180,000 clones, just over 90% of them seen just once; the ten biggest clones take up about 1.4%. J gave up 6 bases and V 5 bases, and 4 bases lay outside the gene matches. In germline, CDR1 is LNHDA, CDR2 SQIVND (reference sequence). CDR3 size: 13 residues. Comments on this clone: No antigen is known for it.

This sample comprised peripheral blood, obtained on day 0 of AZD1222 vaccination. The rearrangement uses TRBV19 and TRBJ1-1, with 9 bases fitting TRBD1. This TCR derives from an adult in good health. The chain's CDR3 is CASSGQGRAEAFF. DNA for the CDR3: TGTGCCAGTAGTGGACAGGGGAGGGCTGAAGCTTTCTTT.